This TCR beta chain was obtained from a study of blood T cell repertoires in COVID-19. Background on the study: Researchers got acute and convalescent COVID-19 samples from the United States, Italy and Spain. In each case, the material was cDNA or gDNA derived from T cells, B-cell-depleted T cells, or PBMCs.

V lost 4 bases, J lost 7 bases, and 10 bases lay in between. CDR1 and CDR2 from the germline V gene are SQVTM and ANQGSEA. The CDR3 extends over 12 amino acids. In the original processing: Reference gene primers were amplified, and this amplification served to estimate nucleated cell counts. Clones were read by immunoSEQ multiplex PCR, and TCRdb kept only the in-frame ones, dropping some. V, J and clone size were drawn from that table, and D and trimming were deduced from the DNA. The data contain about 110,000 clones, 81% of them singletons. Material: peripheral blood. The source is an elderly man with acute or convalescent COVID-19. This chain connects TRBV29-1 to TRBJ2-2, with D hard to call. The CDR3 DNA sequence: TGCAGCGTTGTGTTAGCAAGCGGGGAGCTGTTTTTT. Translation gives CSVVLASGELFF.